This is a list of T cell receptor beta chains from one sample in a study of CD8 T cells in Susac syndrome. TCRdb reprocessed the immunoSEQ multiplex PCR reads with MiXCR, giving one entry per CDR3 protein. This table has about 180,000 distinct CDR3 sequences, roughly 94% appearing once. Material: CD4+ T cells from PBMCs. These receptor sequences come from a human donor with Susac syndrome. Both conserved end residues are part of each CDR3. The order of the fields is clone size, CDR3 length, D gene, J gene, V gene, CDR3 protein, CDR3 DNA. D genes are given only for firm matches. Some rows have no size entry. The others give once, few or many, or a class for an expanded clone.

size: -; length: 12; D: -; J: TRBJ1-1; V: TRBV29-1; CDR3: CSVGGNLREAFF; DNA: TGCAGCGTAGGAGGGAATTTGCGGGAGGCTTTCTTT
size: -; length: 14; D: -; J: TRBJ1-4; V: TRBV29-1; CDR3: CSAANRAVNEKLFF; DNA: TGCAGCGCCGCCAACAGGGCAGTTAATGAAAAACTGTTTTTT
size: -; length: 15; D: -; J: TRBJ2-3; V: TRBV4-1; CDR3: CASSQGGVGPDTQYF; DNA: TGCGCCAGCAGCCAAGGCGGGGTTGGCCCAGATACGCAGTATTTT
size: -; length: 15; D: TRBD1; J: TRBJ1-6; V: TRBV9; CDR3: CASSVEGQPYSPLHF; DNA: TGTGCCAGCAGCGTAGAGGGACAGCCTTATTCACCCCTCCACTTT
size: -; length: 13; D: TRBD1; J: TRBJ2-1; V: TRBV7-8; CDR3: CASSYKGQGEQFF; DNA: TGTGCCAGCAGCTATAAAGGACAGGGAGAGCAGTTCTTC
size: -; length: 12; D: -; J: TRBJ2-7; V: TRBV5-4; CDR3: CASSISNYEQYF; DNA: TGTGCCAGCAGCATATCCAACTACGAGCAGTACTTC
size: -; length: 16; D: TRBD2; J: TRBJ2-1; V: TRBV20-1; CDR3: CSVKKASGTGYNEQFF; DNA: TGCAGTGTTAAGAAGGCTAGCGGGACCGGTTACAATGAGCAGTTCTTC
size: -; length: 14; D: TRBD1; J: TRBJ2-7; V: TRBV9; CDR3: CASSPWTGGGEQYF; DNA: TGTGCCAGCAGCCCGTGGACAGGGGGCGGCGAGCAGTACTTC
size: -; length: 12; D: -; J: TRBJ2-3; V: TRBV20-1; CDR3: CSARPSTDTQYF; DNA: TGCAGTGCTAGGCCCTCCACAGATACGCAGTATTTT
size: once; length: 14; D: -; J: TRBJ1-6; V: TRBV10-3; CDR3: CAISELEVNSPLHF; DNA: TGTGCCATCAGTGAGCTTGAGGTCAATTCACCCCTCCACTTT
size: -; length: 18; D: -; J: TRBJ2-1; V: TRBV19; CDR3: CASRLRDSGVSSYNEQFF; DNA: TGTGCCAGTAGGCTGAGAGATTCGGGGGTTTCCTCCTACAATGAGCAGTTCTTC
size: -; length: 12; D: -; J: TRBJ2-1; V: TRBV10-3; CDR3: CATRDPPREQFF; DNA: TGTGCCACCCGAGACCCCCCGAGGGAGCAGTTCTTC
size: -; length: 12; D: -; J: TRBJ2-7; V: TRBV20-1; CDR3: CSAREGDYEQYF; DNA: TGCAGTGCTAGAGAGGGGGACTACGAGCAGTACTTC
size: -; length: 13; D: -; J: TRBJ1-1; V: TRBV7-2; CDR3: CASSETILSEAFF; DNA: TGTGCCAGCAGCGAGACTATTCTGTCTGAAGCTTTCTTT
size: once; length: 14; D: -; J: TRBJ1-4; V: TRBV3-1; CDR3: CASSLTLAEEKLFF; DNA: TGTGCCAGCAGCCTGACGCTGGCGGAGGAAAAACTGTTTTTT
size: -; length: 11; D: TRBD1; J: TRBJ1-2; V: TRBV29-1; CDR3: CSAGQGAGYTF; DNA: TGCAGTGCTGGACAGGGCGCTGGCTACACCTTC
size: once; length: 12; D: -; J: TRBJ2-1; V: TRBV24-1; CDR3: CATSRGYSEQFF; DNA: TGTGCCACCAGTCGGGGGTATAGTGAGCAGTTCTTC
size: few; length: 12; D: -; J: TRBJ1-2; V: TRBV6-1; CDR3: CASSRNEYGYTF; DNA: TGTGCCAGCAGCAGAAACGAGTATGGCTACACCTTC
size: -; length: 15; D: -; J: TRBJ2-4; V: TRBV30; CDR3: CAWTGRGLAKNIQYF; DNA: TGTGCCTGGACCGGCCGAGGTTTAGCCAAAAACATTCAGTACTTC
size: -; length: 14; D: -; J: TRBJ1-1; V: TRBV2; CDR3: CASTKTGTNTEAFF; DNA: TGTGCCAGCACAAAGACAGGCACGAACACTGAAGCTTTCTTT
size: -; length: 15; D: -; J: TRBJ1-5; V: TRBV12-3/TRBV12-4; CDR3: CASSFRQASNQPQHF; DNA: TGTGCCAGCAGTTTCCGACAGGCTAGCAATCAGCCCCAGCATTTT
size: -; length: 13; D: -; J: TRBJ1-3; V: TRBV7-2; CDR3: CASSLVGPNTIYF; DNA: TGTGCCAGCAGCTTAGTCGGACCGAACACCATATATTTT
size: -; length: 17; D: -; J: TRBJ2-6; V: TRBV7-3; CDR3: CASSAQGPRSGANVLTF; DNA: TGTGCCAGCAGCGCCCAGGGACCCCGCTCTGGGGCCAACGTCCTGACTTTC
size: -; length: 16; D: TRBD2; J: TRBJ2-5; V: TRBV4-1; CDR3: CASSQEGLAGGETQYF; DNA: TGCGCCAGCAGCCAGGAAGGACTAGCGGGTGGCGAGACCCAGTACTTC
size: -; length: 14; D: TRBD1; J: TRBJ2-5; V: TRBV20-1; CDR3: CSAGSDRGGETQYF; DNA: TGCAGTGCTGGGTCGGACAGGGGGGGGGAGACCCAGTACTTC
size: -; length: 13; D: TRBD2; J: TRBJ2-2; V: TRBV30; CDR3: CAWSSAGAGELFF; DNA: TGTGCCTGGAGTTCAGCGGGGGCCGGGGAGCTGTTTTTT
size: -; length: 14; D: -; J: TRBJ1-6; V: TRBV9; CDR3: CASSVATRDSPLHF; DNA: TGTGCCAGCAGCGTAGCTACCAGGGATTCACCCCTCCACTTT
size: -; length: 15; D: -; J: TRBJ2-1; V: TRBV7-8; CDR3: CASSEDQAKVNEQFF; DNA: TGTGCCAGCAGCGAAGACCAAGCAAAGGTCAATGAGCAGTTCTTC
size: once; length: 16; D: -; J: TRBJ2-7; V: TRBV5-1; CDR3: CASSLGTHPPSYEQYF; DNA: TGCGCCAGCAGCCTCGGGACTCACCCACCTTCCTACGAGCAGTACTTC
size: once; length: 16; D: -; J: TRBJ2-2; V: TRBV29-1; CDR3: CSISGGGTAFTGELFF; DNA: TGCAGCATCTCCGGAGGGGGGACGGCTTTCACCGGGGAGCTGTTTTTT
size: -; length: 13; D: -; J: TRBJ1-5; V: TRBV6-5; CDR3: CATGEAGNQPQHF; DNA: TGTGCCACCGGGGAGGCAGGGAATCAGCCCCAGCATTTT
size: -; length: 15; D: TRBD1; J: TRBJ2-2; V: TRBV30; CDR3: CAWSVGGWNTGELFF; DNA: TGTGCCTGGAGTGTAGGGGGCTGGAACACCGGGGAGCTGTTTTTT
size: -; length: 15; D: TRBD1; J: TRBJ1-1; V: TRBV5-1; CDR3: CASSTGQGGLSEAFF; DNA: TGCGCCAGCAGTACTGGACAGGGAGGTTTATCTGAAGCTTTCTTT
size: -; length: 12; D: -; J: TRBJ2-1; V: TRBV7-9; CDR3: CASSSTGHEQFF; DNA: TGTGCCAGCAGCTCCACAGGCCATGAGCAGTTCTTC
size: -; length: 12; D: -; J: TRBJ2-5; V: TRBV29-1; CDR3: CSVVLVQETQYF; DNA: TGCAGCGTTGTTTTGGTGCAAGAGACCCAGTACTTC
size: -; length: 13; D: TRBD1; J: TRBJ2-7; V: TRBV29-1; CDR3: CSVDRTGSYEQYF; DNA: TGCAGCGTCGACCGGACAGGGTCCTACGAGCAGTACTTC
size: -; length: 14; D: -; J: TRBJ1-1; V: TRBV7-2; CDR3: CASSFTSSGTEAFF; DNA: TGTGCCAGCAGCTTCACAAGTTCGGGCACTGAAGCTTTCTTT
size: -; length: 14; D: -; J: TRBJ1-1; V: TRBV5-1; CDR3: CASSLEMMNTEAFF; DNA: TGCGCCAGCAGCTTGGAGATGATGAACACTGAAGCTTTCTTT
size: -; length: 14; D: -; J: TRBJ2-7; V: TRBV20-1; CDR3: CSARGGTAAYEQYF; DNA: TGCAGTGCTAGAGGAGGGACCGCAGCCTACGAGCAGTACTTC
size: -; length: 13; D: -; J: TRBJ1-1; V: TRBV9; CDR3: CASSVGGFTEAFF; DNA: TGTGCCAGCAGCGTAGGGGGGTTCACTGAAGCTTTCTTT
size: -; length: 13; D: TRBD2; J: TRBJ2-1; V: TRBV7-9; CDR3: CASSPGTSGEQFF; DNA: TGTGCCAGCAGCCCCGGGACTAGCGGTGAGCAGTTCTTC